The 19 T cell receptor beta chains in this list originate from one sample, sequenced in a study of a mutant IDH1 vaccine in newly diagnosed glioma. Data came from immunoSEQ multiplex PCR; TCRdb stores just in-frame clones and leaves some out. The sample holds around 60,000 clones, more than 80% seen once. These receptors have no identified antigens. The time point here: week 35, safety follow-up. Doses of 300 ug of mutant IDH1 20-mer peptide were given with topical imiquimod. Specimen: PBMCs, collected from a glioma patient whose treatment included an IDH1 peptide vaccine. Receptors originate from a middle-aged man with glioma.

About this clone: A junction boundary mismatches the germline segment, possibly from a read error. J is TRBJ1-2 and V is TRBV7-9; maybe TRBD1 (6 bases). This CDR3 contains 11 residues. The germline gives CDR1 SEHNR, CDR2 FQNEAQ (reference sequence). The CDR3 loop is CASSLTGSSAF. In nucleotides, the CDR3 is TGTGCCAGCAGCTTAACAGGGAGTTCGGCCTTC.

This chain joins TRBV5-4 and TRBJ1-2, with TRBD1 matching 9 bases. The CDR3 runs to 15 residues. Losses at the gene ends were 4 bases for V and 8 bases for J; bases not matched to a gene: 12. Germline V gene lookup returns CDR1 SGHNT and CDR2 YYREEE (reference sequence). The CDR3 sequence: CASSPKPGQGPGYTF. The CDR3 DNA follows: TGTGCCAGCAGCCCAAAACCGGGACAGGGCCCCGGCTACACCTTC.

The chain links TRBV7-9 to TRBJ2-5; possible D gene TRBD1, 8 bases. V shed 5 bases and J shed 4 bases, with 17 bases lying between them. CDR1 and CDR2 (germline): SEHNR, FQNEAQ (reference sequence). The CDR3 contains 15 residues. CDR3 loop: CASSQLQGEGETQYF. Written as DNA, the CDR3 is TGTGCCAGCAGCCAGCTACAGGGGGAGGGAGAGACCCAGTACTTC.

This clone was observed a few times. The chain's CDR3 is CASSVRDTTYEQYF. The DNA for the CDR3 is TGTGCCAGCAGTGTAAGGGACACTACCTACGAGCAGTACTTC. This sequence joins TRBV6-1 and TRBJ2-7; D may be TRBD1 (6 bases). Germline V lookup: CDR1 MNHNS, CDR2 SASEGT. CDR3 size: 14 residues. Trimming pared 4 bases from V and 2 bases from J, leaving 12 bases between.

The gene calls are TRBV6-5 and TRBJ2-2; D ambiguous. The ends were cut back, 10 bases at V and 7 bases at J, with 22 bases in the middle. Germline V lookup: CDR1 MNHEY, CDR2 SVGAGI. The CDR3 totals 15 residues. CDR3 nucleotides: TGTGCCACTACAGCCGGGCCTCCCGGAAACGGGGAGCTGTTTTTT. Amino acids: CATTAGPPGNGELFF.

The count of this clone is one. The gene calls are TRBV5-8 and TRBJ2-7, with D perhaps being TRBD1 or TRBD2 (5 bases each). Trimming shortened V by 5 bases and J by 6 bases, and 15 bases separated the two germline ends. Germline loops: CDR1 SGHTS, CDR2 YDEGEE. This CDR3 contains 13 residues. Written as DNA, the CDR3 is TGTGCCAGCAGTCCTAGATGGGACGGCGAGCAGTACTTC. This gives the protein CASSPRWDGEQYF.

A word on this clone: A read error is likely, as this CDR3 ends without the conserved phenylalanine or tryptophan. Because the CDR3's place on the DNA is in doubt, the DNA is left out and the CDR3 is given as listed by TCRdb. V gene TRBV5-8 combines with J gene TRBJ1-1; no check of the table's D call, TRBD1, against the DNA was made. The CDR3 numbers 9 amino acids, ends counted. Germline V gene data show CDR1 as SGHTS and CDR2 as YDEGEE. The CDR3 sequence is CASSLAGLS.

J is TRBJ2-7 and V is TRBV19; D is unresolved. V was cut by 5 bases and J by 1 base, with 9 bases left in between. Germline values: CDR1 LNHDA, CDR2 SQIVND (reference sequence). CDR3 length equals 13 residues. This CDR3 reads CASSWVGSYEQYF. As DNA, the CDR3 is TGTGCCAGTAGTTGGGTTGGGTCCTACGAGCAGTACTTC.

The J gene is TRBJ2-7, the V gene TRBV6-1; D is unresolved. The CDR3 runs 15 residues. The ends were cut back, 6 bases at V and 0 bases at J, with 15 bases in the middle. Germline V gene data show CDR1 as MNHNS and CDR2 as SASEGT. CDR3 DNA: TGTGCCAGCAGGGCCGACTCCGCGAGCTCCTACGAGCAGTACTTC. Translating it yields CASRADSASSYEQYF.

The rearrangement links TRBV21-1 to TRBJ2-7; TRBD2 was called by the table and not checked on the DNA. TRBV21-1 is flagged as a pseudogene. The CDR3 is 16 amino acids. As DNA, the CDR3 is TGTGCCAGCAGCAAATTATCAGCGGGAGTCGGCCACGAGCAGTACTTC. This gives the protein CASSKLSAGVGHEQYF.

The chain joins TRBV5-5 to TRBJ2-5, with D hard to call. Trimming shortened V by 0 bases and J by 1 base, and 7 bases separated the two germline ends. The germline V gene encodes CDR1 SGHKS and CDR2 YYEKEE (reference sequence). This CDR3 comprises 14 residues. The CDR3 DNA follows: TGTGCCAGCAGCTTGGTTCGGGTCCAAGAGACCCAGTACTTC. Translation: CASSLVRVQETQYF.

This chain connects TRBV29-1 to TRBJ1-5; 7 nucleotides match TRBD1. Trimming cost V 6 bases and J 0 bases; bases outside gene matches: 5. This CDR3 contains 14 residues. CDR1 is SQVTM, CDR2 ANQGSEA, per germline. The DNA for the CDR3 is TGCAGCGTGGGGGACAGATATAGCAATCAGCCCCAGCATTTT. Its translation: CSVGDRYSNQPQHF.

The gene calls are TRBV30 and TRBJ2-7, with 10 bases matching TRBD1. Germline values: CDR1 GTSNPN, CDR2 SVGIG (reference sequence). With 0 bases clipped from V and 4 bases from J, the junction kept 6 bases outside the gene matches. There are 15 residues in the CDR3. The CDR3 region is CAWSVLGTGAYEQYF. In nucleotides, the CDR3 is TGTGCCTGGAGTGTACTTGGGACAGGGGCATACGAGCAGTACTTC. The full variable domain, completed using reference TRBV30 and TRBJ2-7, is SQTIHQWPATLVQPVGSPLSLECTVEGTSNPNLYWYRQAAGRGLQLLFYSVGIGQISSEVPQNLSASRPQDRQFILSSKKLLLSDSGFYLCAWSVLGTGAYEQYFGPGTRLTVT.

The chain carries TRBV15 and TRBJ2-7, with TRBD1 matching over 9 bases. The CDR3 consists of 15 residues. V trimming: 5 bases; J trimming: 3 bases; junction bases outside the gene matches: 8. The V gene's germline CDR1 is LNHNV and CDR2 YYDKDF (reference sequence). CDR3 sequence: CATSLLQGADYEQYF. The CDR3 DNA sequence: TGTGCCACCAGCTTACTACAGGGGGCGGACTACGAGCAGTACTTC. The full variable domain, with the rest looked up from reference TRBV15 and TRBJ2-7, is DAMVIQNPRYQVTQFGKPVTLSCSQTLNHNVMYWYQQKSSQAPKLLFHYYDKDFNNEADTPDNFQSRRPNTSFCFLDIRSPGLGDTAMYLCATSLLQGADYEQYFGPGTRLTVT.

V is TRBV30 and J is TRBJ1-5, with D perhaps matching TRBD1 (6 bases). CDR3 length: 13 residues. Trimming cost V 3 bases and J 5 bases, with 11 bases left between them. The germline V gene has CDR1 GTSNPN and CDR2 SVGIG (reference sequence). The CDR3 here is CAWSEQGHQPQHF. The CDR3 region has the DNA TGTGCCTGGAGCGAACAGGGTCATCAGCCCCAGCATTTT.

This clone has only one observation. The V and J genes are TRBV2 and TRBJ2-7; perhaps TRBD2 as D (5 bases). CDR3 length equals 13 residues. Germline values: CDR1 SNHLY, CDR2 FYNNEI. V was trimmed by 3 bases and J by 2 bases, leaving 8 bases between them. CDR3 nucleotides: TGTGCCAGCAGTGACCTCGGGGCCTACGAGCAGTACTTC. Amino acids: CASSDLGAYEQYF.

The sample holds one count of this clone. The chain joins TRBV18 to TRBJ2-7; D is unresolved. Trimming took 2 bases from V and 4 from J, leaving 15 bases between them. There are 15 residues in the CDR3. Looked up from germline, CDR1 is KGHSH and CDR2 is LQKENI. The CDR3 bases are TGTGCCAGCTCACCAACACCCTCGGCGCCATACGAGCAGTACTTC. Translated, it gives CASSPTPSAPYEQYF.

The rearrangement joins TRBV6-5 to TRBJ2-2, with 8 bases matching TRBD2. Germline CDR1 and CDR2: MNHEY and SVGAGI. This CDR3 has 16 residues. J was trimmed by 5 bases and V by 0 bases; bases with no gene match: 5. This CDR3 is CASSYSEAGDTGELFF. The CDR3 DNA reads as TGTGCCAGCAGTTACTCAGAAGCGGGAGATACCGGGGAGCTGTTTTTT.

In this sample, this clone turned up once. The chain joins TRBV18 to TRBJ2-3, with D tentatively TRBD2 (5 bases). Germline lookup yields CDR1 KGHSH and CDR2 LQKENI. The CDR3 covers 17 residues. Trimming removed 2 bases from V and 2 bases from J, with 17 bases in between. In nucleotides, the CDR3 is TGTGCCAGCTCACCAAGGAGCAAAGTCGGGGACACAGATACGCAGTATTTT. The encoded protein is CASSPRSKVGDTDTQYF.